Described below is a single TCR beta chain sequence and its context. This sample was included in a study of shared clonotypes between healthy human individuals. The ends were cut back, 5 bases at V and 6 bases at J, with 10 bases in the middle. The germline V gene has CDR1 SEHNR and CDR2 FQNEAQ (reference sequence). This CDR3 has 12 residues. Here immunoSEQ multiplex PCR was the method, and the copy in TCRdb shows in-frame clones only, minus some. The sample lists some 1.5 million clones, roughly 96% occurring once. The sequencing sample was made of naive CD4+ T cells sorted from blood. Described subset: CD45RA+ positively selected. The rearrangement links TRBV7-9 to TRBJ1-2, with D perhaps TRBD1 (5 bases). The TCR comes from a man aged 25-45 years in good health. DNA for the CDR3: TGTGCCAGCAGCCTAGAGGGGAATGGCTACACCTTC. It specifies CASSLEGNGYTF.